This entry lists 24 T cell receptor beta chains sequenced from one sample in a study of T cell repertoires in cytomegalovirus infection. MiXCR, applied by TCRdb to the reads, yields one record per CDR3 protein. This sample has about 400,000 distinct CDR3 sequences; 15% to 20% occur once, and the top ten carry approximately 10%. The specimen sequenced was PBMCs. The receptor set was obtained from a human donor in good health (CMV status not recorded). Some clones in this sample may be carry-over from other donors' samples.

The count of this clonotype is one. In DNA, the CDR3 is TGCAGCGCGACCTGGACTCGCACAGATACGCAGTATTTT. Translation gives CSATWTRTDTQYF. The J gene is TRBJ2-3, the V gene TRBV20-1, with a possible D match to TRBD2 (5 bases). The germline gives CDR1 DFQATT, CDR2 SNEGSKA (reference sequence). The CDR3 is 13 residues long.

The rearrangement uses TRBV7-9 and TRBJ1-2; D gene unclear. V was clipped by 0 bases and J by 10 bases, with 3 bases between them. CDR1 is SEHNR and CDR2 is FQNEAQ in the germline V gene (reference sequence). The CDR3 sequence is 10 residues long. CDR3 loop: CASSLAPYTF. Written as DNA, the CDR3 is TGTGCCAGCAGCTTAGCGCCCTACACCTTC.

V gene TRBV20-1 combines with J gene TRBJ2-3; a possible D gene is TRBD1 (5 bases). V dropped 8 bases and J dropped 6 bases, with 12 bases sitting between them. CDR1 is DFQATT, CDR2 SNEGSKA, per germline (reference sequence). The CDR3 is 11 amino acids. For the CDR3, the DNA is TGCAGTCAGGAAAAGGGGGATACGCAGTATTTT. Amino acid sequence: CSQEKGDTQYF.

The chain links TRBV18 to TRBJ1-2; D not resolved. The CDR3 has 19 residues. The V and J ends lost 6 bases and 1 base respectively, with 27 bases between them. Germline CDR1 KGHSH, CDR2 LQKENI. The DNA for the CDR3 is TGTGCCAGCTCCCAGGTCCCGTTCGGGTCGGGATTGGATAACTATGGCTACACCTTC. Translation: CASSQVPFGSGLDNYGYTF.

In this sample, this clonotype turned up many times. The chain is built from TRBV6-1 and TRBJ1-1; D not resolved. CDR3 length: 14 amino acids. Germline V lookup: CDR1 MNHNS, CDR2 SASEGT. V shed 6 bases and J shed 1 base, with 12 bases lying between them. CDR3 region: CASRPTVRNTEAFF. The CDR3 DNA reads as TGTGCCAGCAGGCCCACAGTTCGGAACACTGAAGCTTTCTTT.

The chain couples TRBV19 to TRBJ2-2, with D perhaps matching TRBD2 (5 bases). Germline CDR1 LNHDA, CDR2 SQIVND (reference sequence). This CDR3 has 12 amino acids. Trimming pared 7 bases from V and 7 bases from J, leaving 10 bases between. CDR3 region: CASKRSSGELFF. The CDR3 region has the DNA TGTGCCAGTAAGCGGAGTAGCGGGGAGCTGTTTTTT.

The table lists this clonotype with a few counts. The V call is TRBV7-6, the J call TRBJ2-5, with D perhaps matching TRBD2 (5 bases). Germline V gene sequence: CDR1 SGHVS, CDR2 FNYEAQ. Trimming stripped 3 bases from V and 7 bases from J, with 18 bases between. CDR3 length: 15 residues. CDR3 DNA: TGTGCCAGCAGCTTCAGGTCCGGGGATAAGTGGACCCAGTACTTC. Encoded protein: CASSFRSGDKWTQYF.

The V and J genes are TRBV3-1 and TRBJ1-4, with D perhaps TRBD1 (5 bases). Trimming pared 7 bases from V and 10 bases from J, leaving 16 bases between. CDR3 length: 13 amino acids. The germline CDR1 and CDR2 sequences are LGHDT and YNNKEL (reference sequence). The CDR3 protein is CASTPRDHGKLFF. The CDR3 DNA is TGTGCCAGCACCCCCCGGGACCATGGAAAACTGTTTTTT.

This rearrangement joins TRBV14 to TRBJ2-7; possible D gene TRBD1, 5 bases. CDR1 is SGHDN and CDR2 is FVKESK in the germline V gene. V lost 3 bases and J 1 base, leaving 19 bases between the germline ends. The length of the CDR3 is 17 residues. CDR3 DNA: TGTGCCAGCAGCCATGCACGTCAGGGTCGTTTTTCCTACGAGCAGTACTTC. It translates to CASSHARQGRFSYEQYF.

In this sample, this clonotype turned up a few times. V is TRBV29-1 and J is TRBJ1-1; D gene ambiguous. Trimming left V 4 bases short and J 4 bases short, with 10 bases between. There are 12 residues in the CDR3. Germline assignment: CDR1 SQVTM and CDR2 ANQGSEA. The CDR3 DNA is TGCAGCGTTGTCCCCCCTCGCACTGAAGCTTTCTTT. Translating gives CSVVPPRTEAFF. The full variable domain, rest sourced from reference TRBV29-1 and TRBJ1-1, is SAVISQKPSRDICQRGTSLTIQCQVDSQVTMMFWYRQQPGQSLTLIATANQGSEATYESGFVIDKFPISRPNLTFSTLTVSNMSPEDSSIYLCSVVPPRTEAFFGQGTRLTVV.

This clonotype occurred many times. The CDR3 is CASSQGRLANNEQFF. CDR3 sequence (DNA): TGTGCCAGCAGCCAAGGGAGACTAGCCAACAATGAGCAGTTCTTC. This chain uses TRBV11-2 with TRBJ2-1, with 7 bases lining up with TRBD2. V was pared by 5 bases and J by 5 bases, with 9 bases of the junction left unmatched. Germline-derived CDR1 and CDR2 are SGHAT and FQNNGV. The CDR3 totals 15 residues.

The chain employs TRBV20-1 and TRBJ1-1, with D hard to call. The CDR3 totals 15 residues. V was pared by 0 bases and J by 1 base, with 12 bases between. Per the germline V gene, CDR1 is DFQATT and CDR2 is SNEGSKA (reference sequence). CDR3 nucleotides: TGCAGTGCTAGAGATAGGCGACGGGGGAACACTGAAGCTTTCTTT. Encoded protein: CSARDRRRGNTEAFF.

This clonotype was seen repeatedly, ten times or more. This chain connects TRBV28 to TRBJ2-2, with D unresolved. The CDR3 runs 12 residues. CDR1 is MDHEN, CDR2 SYDVKM, per germline. The V gene lost 6 bases and the J gene lost 3 bases, with 5 bases spanning the gap. The CDR3 is CASSPYTGELFF. CDR3 sequence (DNA): TGTGCCAGCAGCCCTTACACCGGGGAGCTGTTTTTT.

This clonotype was seen a few times. The chain recombines TRBV20-1 with TRBJ2-1; D uncertain. The CDR3 totals 15 residues. The V and J ends lost 1 base and 5 bases respectively, with 15 bases between them. Germline CDR1 and CDR2: DFQATT and SNEGSKA (reference sequence). The CDR3 DNA reads as TGCAGTGCTAGAGTTCAGTCGAGCGCGGACAATGAGCAGTTCTTC. Its protein product is CSARVQSSADNEQFF.

There are many counts of this clonotype. The gene calls are TRBV5-1 and TRBJ2-5, with 7 bases identical to TRBD1. V was pared by 4 bases and J by 1 base, with 16 bases of the junction left unmatched. The CDR3 has 18 amino acids. The germline V gene has CDR1 SGHRS and CDR2 YFSETQ. CDR3 in DNA: TGCGCCAGCAGCCGGGGTTATCAAGGGGGCAATTCCCAAGAGACCCAGTACTTC. Protein: CASSRGYQGGNSQETQYF. The variable domain in full, with the rest retrieved from reference TRBV5-1 and TRBJ2-5, is KAGVTQTPRYLIKTRGQQVTLSCSPISGHRSVSWYQQTPGQGLQFLFEYFSETQRNKGNFPGRFSGRQFSNSRSEMNVSTLELGDSALYLCASSRGYQGGNSQETQYFGPGTRLLVL.

This clonotype was found many times. This rearrangement joins TRBV7-2 to TRBJ2-1, with TRBD2 matching 13 bases. Per the germline V gene, CDR1 is SGHTA and CDR2 is FQGNSA. The V gene end was trimmed by 4 bases and the J gene end by 10 bases; junction bases not matched to a gene: 7. There are 15 residues in the CDR3. DNA of the CDR3: TGTGCCAGCAGCTGGGGACTAGCGGGAACTCGCGAGCAGTTCTTC. Amino acids: CASSWGLAGTREQFF.

This clonotype was observed a few times. The chain recombines TRBV11-2 with TRBJ1-1; D remains ambiguous. CDR3 length: 15 residues. The V gene's germline CDR1 is SGHAT and CDR2 FQNNGV. V shed 0 bases and J shed 3 bases, with 11 bases lying between them. DNA of the CDR3: TGTGCCAGCAGCTTAGATCCCGGGAGTGACACTGAAGCTTTCTTT. Translating it yields CASSLDPGSDTEAFF.

This clonotype occurred many times. The chain links TRBV11-1 to TRBJ2-7; 8 bases are shared with TRBD1. The trim removed 5 bases at V and 4 bases at J, leaving 7 bases unmatched. Germline values: CDR1 SGHAT, CDR2 FQDESV (reference sequence). The CDR3 is 14 amino acids. CDR3 DNA sequence: TGTGCCAGCAGCCCCCGACAGGGGCAGTACGAGCAGTACTTC. Protein product: CASSPRQGQYEQYF. Complete variable domain (other parts from reference TRBV11-1 and TRBJ2-7): EAEVAQSPRYKITEKSQAVAFWCDPISGHATLYWYRQILGQGPELLVQFQDESVVDDSQLPKDRFSAERLKGVDSTLKIQPAELGDSAMYLCASSPRQGQYEQYFGPGTRLTVT.

J is TRBJ2-1 and V is TRBV29-1; possible D gene TRBD2, 5 bases. Germline V gene data show CDR1 as SQVTM and CDR2 as ANQGSEA. Trimming took off 0 bases at V and 0 bases at J, with 12 bases between the two ends. The CDR3 is made up of 16 amino acids. CDR3 sequence (DNA): TGCAGCGTTGAAGAGGGCCGAGGAGGCTCCTACAATGAGCAGTTCTTC. It codes for CSVEEGRGGSYNEQFF.

This clonotype was seen ten or more times. The chain combines TRBV7-2 with TRBJ1-1; TRBD1 matches at 7 bases. CDR1 and CDR2 from the germline V gene are SGHTA and FQGNSA. After removal of 1 base from V and 3 bases from J, the junction contained 5 bases not matched to a gene. The CDR3 is made up of 15 amino acids. CDR3 in amino acids: CASSLGGGSYTEAFF. CDR3 DNA sequence: TGTGCCAGCAGCTTAGGAGGGGGCTCGTACACTGAAGCTTTCTTT.

The chain has TRBV19 and TRBJ2-3; 10 bases are shared with TRBD1. From germline, CDR1 is LNHDA and CDR2 SQIVND (reference sequence). After removal of 6 bases from V and 4 bases from J, the junction contained 4 bases not matched to a gene. This CDR3 comprises 14 residues. The CDR3 nucleotides read TGTGCCAGTAGCCGGACAGGGGGTTCAGATACGCAGTATTTT. Its translation is CASSRTGGSDTQYF.

The chain uses TRBV5-1 and TRBJ2-7; possible D gene TRBD1, 6 bases. Between the trimmed V and J ends, which lost 0 bases and 6 bases, there was a span of 13 bases. The CDR3 length is 14 residues. The germline gives CDR1 SGHRS, CDR2 YFSETQ. This CDR3 is CASSLVQGESEQYF. As DNA, the CDR3 is TGCGCCAGCAGCTTGGTACAGGGTGAGAGCGAGCAGTACTTC.

The V gene is TRBV7-2, the J gene TRBJ1-1; D is uncertain. Germline V gives CDR1 SGHTA, CDR2 FQGNSA. The CDR3 covers 14 residues. Between the trimmed V and J ends, which lost 3 bases and 6 bases, there was a span of 14 bases. This chain's CDR3 is CASSLERVKAEAFF. CDR3 sequence (DNA): TGTGCCAGCAGCTTGGAAAGAGTAAAGGCTGAAGCTTTCTTT.

This chain links TRBV19 with TRBJ1-3; D is undetermined. Germline V lookup: CDR1 LNHDA, CDR2 SQIVND (reference sequence). Trimming cost V 7 bases and J 2 bases, with 12 bases left between them. The CDR3 is made up of 14 amino acids. CDR3 region: CASIGLGAGNTIYF. Here the CDR3 DNA reads TGTGCCAGTATTGGACTGGGAGCTGGAAACACCATATATTTT.